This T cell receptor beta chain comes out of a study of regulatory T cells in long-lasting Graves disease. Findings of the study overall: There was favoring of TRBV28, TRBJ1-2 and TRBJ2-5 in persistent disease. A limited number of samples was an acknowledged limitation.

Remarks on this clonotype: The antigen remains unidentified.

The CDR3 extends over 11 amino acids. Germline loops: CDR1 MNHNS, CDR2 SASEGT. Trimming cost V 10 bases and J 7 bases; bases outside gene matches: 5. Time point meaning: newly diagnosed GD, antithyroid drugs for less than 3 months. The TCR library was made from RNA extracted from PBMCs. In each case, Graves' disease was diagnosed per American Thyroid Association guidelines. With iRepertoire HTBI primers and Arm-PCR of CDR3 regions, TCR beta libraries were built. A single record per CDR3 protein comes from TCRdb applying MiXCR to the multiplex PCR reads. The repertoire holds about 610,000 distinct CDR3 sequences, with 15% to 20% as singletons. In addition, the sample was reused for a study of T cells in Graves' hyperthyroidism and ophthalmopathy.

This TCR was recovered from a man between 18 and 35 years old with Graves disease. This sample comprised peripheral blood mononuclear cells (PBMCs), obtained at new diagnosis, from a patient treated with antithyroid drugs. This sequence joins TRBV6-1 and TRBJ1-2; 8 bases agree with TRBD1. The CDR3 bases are TGTGCCATCCAGGGGGCCGTTGGCTACACCTTC. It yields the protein CAIQGAVGYTF.